Each of the 8 T cell receptor beta chains below was sequenced from the same sample in a study of cytomegalovirus exposure and HLA in healthy donors. With 60 Vbeta and 13 Jbeta primers, the PCR was carried out. This table comes from immunoSEQ multiplex PCR, and its TCRdb copy is limited to in-frame clones, with some not included. The repertoire consists of 170,000 or so clones, with less than 80% occurring once and the leading ten covering approximately 0.7%. The sequenced sample consisted of PBMCs. These receptors were taken from a woman aged 40-49 years in good health and CMV-seronegative.

The gene calls are TRBV5-1 and TRBJ2-1; 8 nucleotides line up with TRBD1. CDR3 size: 13 residues. V shed 4 bases, J shed 8 bases, and the junction held 5 bases outside the gene matches. Germline CDR1 and CDR2: SGHRS and YFSETQ. The CDR3 reads CASSRDRGYEQFF. CDR3 nucleotides: TGCGCCAGCAGCCGAGACAGGGGCTATGAGCAGTTCTTC.

This chain connects TRBV5-1 to TRBJ1-5, with D possibly matching TRBD1 (6 bases). Germline V gives CDR1 SGHRS, CDR2 YFSETQ. V was shortened by 4 bases and J by 0 bases, with 11 bases between the two germline ends. The CDR3 sequence is 15 residues long. The CDR3 region has the DNA TGCGCCAGCAGCCCGGGGACAAATAGCAATCAGCCCCAGCATTTT. Its protein product is CASSPGTNSNQPQHF.

This chain connects TRBV28 to TRBJ2-1, with D perhaps matching TRBD2 (6 bases). This CDR3 is 13 amino acids long. CDR1 and CDR2 (germline): MDHEN, SYDVKM. With 3 bases removed from V and 8 bases from J, the gap between germline ends came to 11 bases. The CDR3, as DNA: TGTGCCAGCAGTTTCGCGGGGTGGGATGAGCAGTTCTTC. Its protein product is CASSFAGWDEQFF.

The V and J genes are TRBV7-9 and TRBJ2-5, with D maybe TRBD2 (6 bases). The CDR3 is 14 residues long. The germline gives CDR1 SEHNR, CDR2 FQNEAQ (reference sequence). The V gene lost 5 bases and the J gene lost 11 bases, with 21 bases spanning the gap. This CDR3 reads CASSPRLVGDEQYF. DNA of the CDR3: TGTGCCAGCAGCCCAAGACTAGTCGGCGATGAGCAGTACTTC.

This chain links TRBV2 with TRBJ2-1; 9 positions agree with TRBD2. The V and J ends lost 6 bases and 4 bases, in that order; junction bases with no gene match: 7. CDR1 SNHLY and CDR2 FYNNEI come from the germline V gene. The CDR3 consists of 15 residues. CDR3 region: CASSATSGRYNEQFF. The CDR3 coding sequence is TGTGCCAGCAGCGCGACTAGCGGTCGATACAATGAGCAGTTCTTC.

The rearrangement joins TRBV7-9 to TRBJ2-1; 7 bases map to TRBD2. This CDR3 spans 16 amino acids. The germline CDR1 and CDR2 sequences are SEHNR and FQNEAQ (reference sequence). V gave up 8 bases and J gave up 9 bases; unmatched junction bases: 19. DNA of the CDR3: TGTGCCAGCTACGAAAAGCGGGGCCCCATTAACGTTGAGCAGTTCTTC. Its protein product is CASYEKRGPINVEQFF.

V and J are TRBV18 and TRBJ2-5; D perhaps matches TRBD2 (6 bases). V shed 4 bases and J shed 1 base, with 10 bases lying between them. In germline, CDR1 is KGHSH, CDR2 LQKENI. The CDR3 is made up of 14 amino acids. The CDR3 bases are TGTGCCAGCTCACTTCTAGCGACCCAAGAGACCCAGTACTTC. This gives the protein CASSLLATQETQYF.

To note about this clone: The sample holds other DNA sequences that translate to the same CDR3. This rearrangement joins TRBV5-1 to TRBJ1-5; D is ambiguous. The CDR3 covers 17 residues. V gave up 1 base and J gave up 8 bases, with 22 bases separating them. Germline V gene lookup returns CDR1 SGHRS and CDR2 YFSETQ. CDR3 bases: TGCGCCAGCAGCTTGCTGGTGCGCGTCCCTAGAGAAGAGCCCCAGCATTTT. This translates into CASSLLVRVPREEPQHF.